This T cell receptor beta chain was retrieved from a study of shared clonotypes between healthy human individuals. Naive CD8 cells were CD45RO-negative, positively selected for CCR7, excluding terminally differentiated effector memory CD45RA+ cells. The CDR3 has 14 residues. CDR1 and CDR2 (germline): MNHEY, SMNVEV (reference sequence). The trim removed 6 bases at V and 9 bases at J, leaving 5 bases unmatched. This clone was detected only once. TCRdb's copy holds only in-frame clones and misses some; the assay was immunoSEQ multiplex PCR. The sample holds about 590,000 clones, roughly 95% seen once. The specimen was naive CD8+ T cells sorted from blood. The chain is built from TRBV27 and TRBJ2-1; 13 bases line up with TRBD2. The clonotype comes from a woman aged 25 to 39 in good health. The CDR3 reads CASRRLAGGGEQFF. Written as DNA, the CDR3 is TGTGCCAGCAGACGACTAGCGGGAGGTGGTGAGCAGTTCTTC.